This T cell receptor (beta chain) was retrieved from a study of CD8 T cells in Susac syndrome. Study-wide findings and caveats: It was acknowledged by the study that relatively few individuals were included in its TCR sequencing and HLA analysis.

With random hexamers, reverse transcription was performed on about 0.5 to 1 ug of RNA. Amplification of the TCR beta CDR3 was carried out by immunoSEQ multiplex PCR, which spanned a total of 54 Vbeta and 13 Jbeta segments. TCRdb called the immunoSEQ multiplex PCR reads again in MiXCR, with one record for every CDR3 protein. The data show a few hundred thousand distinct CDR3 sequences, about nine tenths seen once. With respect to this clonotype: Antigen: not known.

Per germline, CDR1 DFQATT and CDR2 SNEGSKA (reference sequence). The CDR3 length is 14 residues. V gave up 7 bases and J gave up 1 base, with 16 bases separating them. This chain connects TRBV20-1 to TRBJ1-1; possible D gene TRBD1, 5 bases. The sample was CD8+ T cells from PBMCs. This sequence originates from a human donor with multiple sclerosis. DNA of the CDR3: TGCAGTGTCTGGGGACGGCTTCCGAACACTGAAGCTTTCTTT. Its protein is CSVWGRLPNTEAFF.